This record covers a single TCR beta chain. This sample is part of a study of blood T cell repertoires in COVID-19. Study-wide context: PBMCs, B-cell-depleted T cells, or T cells provided the cDNA or gDNA that made up the material.

Authors' methods: How many nucleated cells were present was estimated from reference gene primer amplification. Only in-frame clones appear in the TCRdb table, and some are missing; sequencing was by immunoSEQ multiplex PCR. Clone size and V and J calls were adopted from that table, with D and trimming inferred from the DNA. Found here are around 41,000 clones, about 86% of them singletons; the top ten hold less than 55%. V lost 3 bases and J 2 bases, leaving 11 bases between the germline ends. The CDR3 covers 14 residues. CDR1 DFQATT and CDR2 SNEGSKA come from the germline V gene (reference sequence).

The rearrangement links TRBV20-1 to TRBJ1-5; the D gene is possibly TRBD1 (6 bases). This receptor was identified in an elderly woman with active or convalescent COVID-19. Sequenced input: peripheral blood. The chain's CDR3 is CSASLGAGNQPQHF. The CDR3 DNA reads as TGCAGTGCTAGTTTGGGGGCGGGCAATCAGCCCCAGCATTTT.